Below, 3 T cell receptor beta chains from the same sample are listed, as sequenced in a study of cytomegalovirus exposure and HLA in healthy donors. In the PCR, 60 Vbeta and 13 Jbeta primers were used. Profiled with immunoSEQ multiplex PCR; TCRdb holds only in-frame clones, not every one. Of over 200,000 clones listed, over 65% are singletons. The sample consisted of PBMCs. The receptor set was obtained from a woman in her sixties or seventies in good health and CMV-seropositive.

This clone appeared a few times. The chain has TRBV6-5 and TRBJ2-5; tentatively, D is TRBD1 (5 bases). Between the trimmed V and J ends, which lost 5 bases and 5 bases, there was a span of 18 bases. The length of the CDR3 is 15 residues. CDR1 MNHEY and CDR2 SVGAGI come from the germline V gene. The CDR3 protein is CASSPSAVGAETQYF. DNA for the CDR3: TGTGCCAGCAGTCCTTCCGCGGTTGGGGCGGAGACCCAGTACTTC.

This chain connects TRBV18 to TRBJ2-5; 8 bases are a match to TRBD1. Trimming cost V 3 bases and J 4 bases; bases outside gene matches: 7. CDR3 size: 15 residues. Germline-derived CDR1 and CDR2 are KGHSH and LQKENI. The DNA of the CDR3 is TGTGCCAGCTCACCTAGCAGGGGGCGCGGAGAGACCCAGTACTTC. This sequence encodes CASSPSRGRGETQYF.

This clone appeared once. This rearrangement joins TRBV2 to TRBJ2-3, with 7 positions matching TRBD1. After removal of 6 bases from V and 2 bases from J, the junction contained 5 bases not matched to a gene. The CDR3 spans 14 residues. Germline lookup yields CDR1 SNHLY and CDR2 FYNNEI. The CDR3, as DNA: TGTGCCAGCAGCTATACAGGGGTCACAGATACGCAGTATTTT. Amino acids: CASSYTGVTDTQYF.